This T cell receptor beta chain was profiled in a study of blood T cell repertoires in COVID-19. Study at large: The United States, Italy and Spain were the sources of the acute and convalescent COVID-19 samples. The analysed material was cDNA or gDNA that came from T cells, B-cell-depleted T cells, or PBMCs.

Deletions cut 4 bases from V and 4 bases from J, with 10 bases between. Germline CDR1 SQVTM, CDR2 ANQGSEA. This CDR3 is 12 amino acids long. The authors' processing: Reference gene primer amplification yielded estimated nucleated cell counts. The table came from immunoSEQ multiplex PCR; TCRdb's copy has only in-frame clones and leaves some out. V and J calls and clone size are copied from that table; D and trimming were computed from the DNA. The sample has about 410,000 clones, roughly 91% seen once. Cohort 3 donors counted as recovered after two negative PCRs, clearance, or resolved symptoms. This chain uses TRBV29-1 with TRBJ1-2, with D unclear. Sequencing input: PBMCs or T cells enriched from blood (not recorded which). This receptor was obtained from a man aged 18 to 29 who had recovered from COVID-19. The chain's CDR3 is CSVGGGLYGYTF. CDR3 nucleotide sequence: TGCAGCGTTGGAGGTGGCCTCTATGGCTACACCTTC.